This T cell receptor (beta chain) was captured by sequencing in a study of siplizumab effects on memory and regulatory T cells. Every sample had 80,000 to 100,000 of its TCR templates assayed. Assay used: immunoSEQ multiplex PCR; TCRdb lists only in-frame clones, some missing. The table records under 130,000 clones, 85% to 95% of them present only once. The CDR3 totals 16 residues. Losses at the gene ends were 4 bases for V and 0 bases for J; bases not matched to a gene: 6. CDR1 is MNHNS and CDR2 is SASEGT in the germline V gene. Broader study findings: Unstimulated subset assignment was obtained for only a minor fraction of alloreactive clones.

In the case of this clone: Its antigen remains unidentified.

The sequence came from a human donor in good health. The V gene is TRBV6-1, the J gene TRBJ1-5; 7 bases agree with TRBD1. The material sequenced was CD4+ T cells sorted from blood. The CDR3 sequence: CASSGPTGNSNQPQHF. In DNA form, the CDR3 reads TGTGCCAGCAGTGGCCCGACAGGGAATAGCAATCAGCCCCAGCATTTT.